A single sample is the source of the 28 T cell receptor beta chains below, sequenced in a study of identifying expanded T cells in peripheral blood. Repertoires were generated with immunoSEQ multiplex PCR, while TCRdb's copy carries only in-frame clones and drops some. The sample lists some 78,000 clones, around 89% seen once, with over 15% in the top ten. The material sequenced was blood. The receptor set was obtained from a person aged 18 to 69 in good health.

This clone showed up just once. The chain recombines TRBV5-3 with TRBJ1-2; weak D call: TRBD1 (5 bases). TRBV5-3 has ORF status, its function being uncertain. V was cut by 0 bases and J by 4 bases, with 10 bases left in between. The CDR3 sequence is 14 residues long. The CDR3 reads CARSLDKGRYGYTF. The DNA for the CDR3 is TGTGCCAGAAGCTTGGATAAGGGACGCTATGGCTACACCTTC.

V gene TRBV18 combines with J gene TRBJ2-7; D unclear. Trimming took off 1 base at V and 2 bases at J, with 15 bases between the two ends. This CDR3 is 16 amino acids long. Per the germline V gene, CDR1 is KGHSH and CDR2 is LQKENI. This CDR3 is CASSPRDLGRTYEQYF. The CDR3, as DNA: TGTGCCAGCTCACCACGAGACTTGGGCAGGACCTACGAGCAGTACTTC.

The rearrangement uses TRBV29-1 and TRBJ2-4; TRBD2 matches 7 bases. Germline lookup yields CDR1 SQVTM and CDR2 ANQGSEA. V shed 6 bases, J shed 4 bases, and the junction held 9 bases outside the gene matches. This CDR3 comprises 14 residues. This CDR3 reads CSVLHAGVKNIQYF. The CDR3, as DNA: TGCAGCGTCCTCCACGCGGGAGTGAAAAACATTCAGTACTTC.

The chain uses TRBV18 and TRBJ2-3; D tentatively reads TRBD1 or TRBD2 (6 bases each). Germline CDR1 reads KGHSH; CDR2 reads LQKENI. CDR3 size: 15 residues. The germline V and J ends were trimmed by 4 bases and 1 base, with 12 bases remaining between them. CDR3 sequence (DNA): TGTGCCAGCTCACTGGGGGGCCGCGGCACAGATACGCAGTATTTT. It specifies CASSLGGRGTDTQYF. The complete variable domain, with remaining parts taken from reference TRBV18 and TRBJ2-3, reads NAGVMQNPRHLVRRRGQEARLRCSPMKGHSHVYWYRQLPEEGLKFMVYLQKENIIDESGMPKERFSAEFPKEGPSILRIQQVVRGDSAAYFCASSLGGRGTDTQYFGPGTRLTVL.

V and J are TRBV10-3 and TRBJ2-3; TRBD1 aligns across 9 bases. Germline assignment: CDR1 ENHRY and CDR2 SYGVKD. J was trimmed by 6 bases and V by 6 bases; bases with no gene match: 13. This CDR3 has 16 amino acids. The CDR3 sequence: CAISKDRGTPRDTQYF. CDR3 nucleotides: TGTGCCATCAGCAAGGACAGGGGCACCCCTAGGGATACGCAGTATTTT.

V and J are TRBV7-9 and TRBJ1-4, with D possibly matching TRBD1 (5 bases). Trimming left V 4 bases short and J 6 bases short, with 12 bases between. The CDR3 is 14 residues long. The germline CDR1 and CDR2 sequences are SEHNR and FQNEAQ (reference sequence). In DNA form, the CDR3 reads TGTGCCAGCAGCTCAAAGGGCAGGGATGAAAAACTGTTTTTT. Protein sequence: CASSSKGRDEKLFF. Based on the CDR3 plus reference TRBV7-9 and TRBJ1-4, the full variable domain is DTGVSQNPRHKITKRGQNVTFRCDPISEHNRLYWYRQTLGQGPEFLTYFQNEAQLEKSRLLSDRFSAERPKGSFSTLEIQRTEQGDSAMYLCASSSKGRDEKLFFGSGTQLSVL.

The chain recombines TRBV5-4 with TRBJ2-7; no clear D gene. Germline-derived CDR1 and CDR2 are SGHNT and YYREEE (reference sequence). Trimming left V 5 bases short and J 3 bases short, with 9 bases between. The CDR3 covers 12 residues. CDR3 DNA: TGTGCCAGCAGTTTTACCTTCTACGAGCAGTACTTC. It codes for CASSFTFYEQYF. Complete variable domain (other parts from reference TRBV5-4 and TRBJ2-7): ETGVTQSPTHLIKTRGQQVTLRCSSQSGHNTVSWYQQALGQGPQFIFQYYREEENGRGNFPPRFSGLQFPNYSSELNVNALELDDSALYLCASSFTFYEQYFGPGTRLTVT.

This chain joins TRBV7-9 and TRBJ1-5; no definite D call. V lost 3 bases and J lost 5, with 8 bases in between. Germline V gene lookup returns CDR1 SEHNR and CDR2 FQNEAQ (reference sequence). This CDR3 is built from 13 residues. The CDR3 protein is CASSFGGDQPQHF. CDR3 nucleotides: TGTGCCAGCAGCTTCGGTGGCGATCAGCCCCAGCATTTT. Combining the CDR3 with reference TRBV7-9 and TRBJ1-5 gives the whole variable domain DTGVSQNPRHKITKRGQNVTFRCDPISEHNRLYWYRQTLGQGPEFLTYFQNEAQLEKSRLLSDRFSAERPKGSFSTLEIQRTEQGDSAMYLCASSFGGDQPQHFGDGTRLSIL.

CDR3 sequence (DNA): TGTGCCAGCAGTTCAGGGGGCTACGAGCAGTACTTC. It is translated as CASSSGGYEQYF. The chain joins TRBV28 to TRBJ2-7; 7 nucleotides line up with TRBD1. Per the germline V gene, CDR1 is MDHEN and CDR2 is SYDVKM. V gave up 4 bases and J gave up 3 bases; unmatched junction bases: 0. The CDR3 loop spans 12 amino acids.

In this sample, this clone turned up a few times. The CDR3 DNA is TGTGCCAGCACAAGAGGGACAGAGAACACTGAAGCTTTCTTT. This translates into CASTRGTENTEAFF. The rearrangement links TRBV6-1 to TRBJ1-1; 7 bases agree with TRBD1. The CDR3 is 14 amino acids. CDR1 is MNHNS, CDR2 SASEGT, per germline. After removal of 7 bases from V and 1 base from J, the junction contained 6 bases not matched to a gene.

This chain connects TRBV28 to TRBJ2-5; TRBD2 matches at 11 bases. The CDR3 consists of 13 residues. The V gene's germline CDR1 is MDHEN and CDR2 SYDVKM. V shed 8 bases and J 4 bases; nucleotides not matched to a gene: 3. For the CDR3, the DNA is TGTGCCAGCCTAGCGGGGGGTTTAGAGACCCAGTACTTC. It yields the protein CASLAGGLETQYF.

CDR3 region: CATSRDNGGNKYF. The CDR3 bases are TGTGCCACCAGCAGAGATAACGGGGGTAATAAGTACTTC. The V and J genes are TRBV15 and TRBJ2-7, with a tentative D call TRBD2 (6 bases). CDR1 LNHNV and CDR2 YYDKDF come from the germline V gene (reference sequence). This CDR3 region has 13 residues. The V end lost 0 bases, the J end lost 11 bases, and 14 bases lay between the germline ends.

V gene TRBV7-2 combines with J gene TRBJ2-3; no reliable D call. The CDR3 has 11 residues. Germline V CDR1 and CDR2: SGHTA, FQGNSA. V was pared by 6 bases and J by 0 bases, with 1 base between. The CDR3 loop is CASRSTDTQYF. DNA of the CDR3: TGTGCCAGCAGGAGCACAGATACGCAGTATTTT. Full variable domain (rest looked up from reference TRBV7-2 and TRBJ2-3): GAGVSQSPSNKVTEKGKDVELRCDPISGHTALYWYRQSLGQGLEFLIYFQGNSAPDKSGLPSDRFSAERTGGSVSTLTIQRTQQEDSAVYLCASRSTDTQYFGPGTRLTVL.

The chain has TRBV18 and TRBJ1-1; D remains ambiguous. CDR3 length equals 15 residues. Germline-derived CDR1 and CDR2 are KGHSH and LQKENI. The V gene lost 2 bases and the J gene lost 2 bases, with 12 bases spanning the gap. The CDR3: CASSPTTDENTEAFF. In DNA, the CDR3 is TGTGCCAGCTCACCAACAACGGACGAAAACACTGAAGCTTTCTTT.

The V call is TRBV5-1, the J call TRBJ1-1; D unclear. V shed 1 base and J shed 7 bases, with 14 bases lying between them. The length of the CDR3 is 14 residues. Germline assignment: CDR1 SGHRS and CDR2 YFSETQ. CDR3 in amino acids: CASSLRAGVGEAFF. The CDR3 nucleotides are TGCGCCAGCAGCTTGCGGGCGGGTGTGGGTGAAGCTTTCTTT.

The rearrangement uses TRBV19 and TRBJ2-5, with 9 positions matching TRBD1. The length of the CDR3 is 14 residues. V lost 6 bases to trimming and J lost 3 bases; unmatched junction nucleotides: 5. Germline lookup yields CDR1 LNHDA and CDR2 SQIVND (reference sequence). CDR3 amino acids: CASRRDREEETQYF. In DNA, the CDR3 is TGTGCCAGTAGAAGGGACAGGGAGGAAGAGACCCAGTACTTC.

The V call is TRBV5-5, the J call TRBJ2-2, with D perhaps TRBD2 (5 bases). The CDR3 spans 14 residues. Germline CDR1 is SGHKS and CDR2 is YYEKEE (reference sequence). The V gene lost 0 bases and the J gene lost 6 bases, with 9 bases spanning the gap. CDR3 in amino acids: CASSLGPSPGELFF. CDR3 nucleotide sequence: TGTGCCAGCAGCTTGGGGCCTAGCCCCGGGGAGCTGTTTTTT.

The chain combines TRBV5-1 with TRBJ2-5; the D is unclear. The V gene lost 5 bases and the J gene lost 3 bases, with 11 bases spanning the gap. The V gene's germline CDR1 is SGHRS and CDR2 YFSETQ. The CDR3 spans 13 residues. The CDR3 loop reads CASSLDVEETQYF. CDR3 nucleotide sequence: TGCGCCAGCAGTTTAGATGTGGAAGAGACCCAGTACTTC.

This chain connects TRBV28 to TRBJ2-2; TRBD1 matches 7 bases. Germline values: CDR1 MDHEN, CDR2 SYDVKM. Germline trimming cut 3 bases from V and 0 bases from J; bases unmatched to any gene: 1. The CDR3 is made up of 15 amino acids. The CDR3 region is CASSLGQTNTGELFF. The CDR3 DNA is TGTGCCAGCAGTTTGGGACAGACGAACACCGGGGAGCTGTTTTTT.

The genes are TRBV6-5 and TRBJ2-3, with 8 positions matching TRBD1. From germline, CDR1 is MNHEY and CDR2 SVGAGI. The ends lost 3 bases at V and 5 bases at J; junction bases unmatched: 7. The CDR3 is made up of 15 amino acids. The CDR3 loop reads CASSYGQGAIDTQYF. CDR3 in DNA: TGTGCCAGCAGTTATGGGCAGGGGGCCATAGATACGCAGTATTTT.

This sequence joins TRBV11-2 and TRBJ1-4; D might be TRBD1 (5 bases). Per germline, CDR1 SGHAT and CDR2 FQNNGV. V was clipped by 5 bases and J by 6 bases, with 19 bases between them. The CDR3 is 16 amino acids. CDR3 in DNA: TGTGCCAGCAGCCGGGGGACGGCTACCCCTCATGAAAAACTGTTTTTT. Translated: CASSRGTATPHEKLFF.

V is TRBV9 and J is TRBJ1-2, with D perhaps TRBD1 (6 bases). Per the germline V gene, CDR1 is SGDLS and CDR2 is YYNGEE. The CDR3 has 11 residues. The germline V and J ends were trimmed by 3 bases and 8 bases, with 8 bases remaining between them. CDR3 loop: CASSGGGGYTF. The DNA of the CDR3 is TGTGCCAGCAGCGGAGGGGGAGGCTACACCTTC.

This clone was counted only a few times. This chain joins TRBV10-3 and TRBJ1-6; no definite D call. CDR3 length: 16 amino acids. V gave up 0 bases and J gave up 6 bases, with 12 bases separating them. Germline V gene data show CDR1 as ENHRY and CDR2 as SYGVKD. The CDR3 loop reads CAISESPGRLNSPLHF. CDR3 sequence (DNA): TGTGCCATCAGTGAGTCCCCGGGCAGACTTAATTCACCCCTCCACTTT.

This clone was observed a handful of times. The chain has TRBV19 and TRBJ2-1, with a weak D call TRBD2 (5 bases). CDR3 size: 15 residues. V lost 0 bases, J lost 2 bases, and 8 bases lay in between. The germline CDR1 and CDR2 sequences are LNHDA and SQIVND (reference sequence). CDR3 residues: CASSIDGLPYNEQFF. CDR3 bases: TGTGCCAGTAGTATAGACGGACTGCCCTACAATGAGCAGTTCTTC.

The J gene is TRBJ1-5, the V gene TRBV28, with unresolved D. Per germline, CDR1 MDHEN and CDR2 SYDVKM. The CDR3 totals 14 residues. V was clipped by 3 bases and J by 1 base, with 7 bases between them. The CDR3 region has the DNA TGTGCCAGCAGTTTCCGTAGCAGCAATCAGCCCCAGCATTTT. This gives the protein CASSFRSSNQPQHF.

The V call is TRBV25-1, the J call TRBJ2-4; D unresolved. Trimming took 3 bases from V and 8 from J, leaving 17 bases between them. Looked up from germline, CDR1 is MGHDK and CDR2 is SYGVNS. CDR3 length equals 15 residues. DNA of the CDR3: TGTGCCAGCAGTGATGTACTTGGCGGCCTATACATTCAGTACTTC. This encodes CASSDVLGGLYIQYF. The whole variable domain, remainder taken from reference TRBV25-1 and TRBJ2-4, is EADIYQTPRYLVIGTGKKITLECSQTMGHDKMYWYQQDPGMELHLIHYSYGVNSTEKGDLSSESTVSRIRTEHFPLTLESARPSHTSQYLCASSDVLGGLYIQYFGAGTRLSVL.

This rearrangement joins TRBV19 to TRBJ2-1, with D tentatively TRBD1 (6 bases). The CDR3 has 16 amino acids. Germline CDR1 reads LNHDA; CDR2 reads SQIVND (reference sequence). Trimming pared 1 base from V and 9 bases from J, leaving 19 bases between. CDR3 bases: TGTGCCAGTAGTATAGGACAGGTACAAAGGGGTGGTGAGCAGTTCTTC. It encodes CASSIGQVQRGGEQFF.

This chain joins TRBV28 and TRBJ2-5; D possibly corresponds to TRBD1 (5 bases). The CDR3 contains 13 residues. With 4 bases removed from V and 4 bases from J, the gap between germline ends came to 10 bases. The germline V gene has CDR1 MDHEN and CDR2 SYDVKM. CDR3 amino acids: CASSSRDRETQYF. CDR3 nucleotide sequence: TGTGCCAGCAGTTCCAGGGATCGAGAGACCCAGTACTTC. Full variable domain (rest looked up from reference TRBV28 and TRBJ2-5): DVKVTQSSRYLVKRTGEKVFLECVQDMDHENMFWYRQDPGLGLRLIYFSYDVKMKEKGDIPEGYSVSREKKERFSLILESASTNQTSMYLCASSSRDRETQYFGPGTRLLVL.